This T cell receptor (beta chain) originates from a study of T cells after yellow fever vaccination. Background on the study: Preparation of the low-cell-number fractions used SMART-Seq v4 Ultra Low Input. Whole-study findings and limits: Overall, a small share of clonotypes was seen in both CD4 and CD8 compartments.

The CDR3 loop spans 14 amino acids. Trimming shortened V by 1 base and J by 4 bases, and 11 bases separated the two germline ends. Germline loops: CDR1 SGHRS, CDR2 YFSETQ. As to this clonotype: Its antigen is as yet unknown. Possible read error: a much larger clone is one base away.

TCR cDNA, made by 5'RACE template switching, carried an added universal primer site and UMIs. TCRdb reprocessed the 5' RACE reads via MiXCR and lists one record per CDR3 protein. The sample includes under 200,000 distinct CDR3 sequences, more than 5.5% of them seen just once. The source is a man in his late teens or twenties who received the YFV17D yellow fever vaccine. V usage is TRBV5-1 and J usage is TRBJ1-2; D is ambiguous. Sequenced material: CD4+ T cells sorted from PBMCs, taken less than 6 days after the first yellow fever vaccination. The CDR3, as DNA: TGCGCCAGCAGCTTGCATGTAAAGGGCTATGGCTACACCTTC. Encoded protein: CASSLHVKGYGYTF.